This TCR beta chain was retrieved from a study of T cell responses to AZD1222 COVID-19 vaccine. This clone is a singleton in its sample. TCRdb keeps only in-frame clones here, not all; method: immunoSEQ multiplex PCR. Of some 98,000 clones in the sample, more than 70% were seen once. The CDR3 runs to 14 residues. Trimming took off 3 bases at V and 0 bases at J, with 12 bases between the two ends. Germline lookup yields CDR1 DFQATT and CDR2 SNEGSKA (reference sequence). The clonotype comes from an adult who received the AZD1222 COVID-19 vaccine. Material: peripheral blood, obtained 28 days after the second AZD1222 dose. This chain uses TRBV20-1 with TRBJ2-7; tentative D call: TRBD2 (5 bases). DNA of the CDR3: TGCAGTGCTAGTGACCCCAGCGGCTCCTACGAGCAGTACTTC. Translated, it gives CSASDPSGSYEQYF.